The 9 T cell receptor beta chains below all came from one sample that was sequenced in a study of T-cell reconstitution after alpha-beta-depleted transplantation in children. The TCRbeta library incorporated unique molecular identifiers. One entry per CDR3 protein results from TCRdb running MiXCR on the PCR reads. Of 200,000 to 250,000 distinct CDR3 sequences listed, 12% are singletons. Sequenced here: PBMCs from the stem cell graft donor, sampled from the stem cell graft. These receptors originate from a human donor who donated a stem cell graft to a child with acute lymphoblastic leukemia.

This clonotype was seen repeatedly, ten times or more. This chain joins TRBV4-2 and TRBJ1-5; 7 bases are shared with TRBD1. Per the germline V gene, CDR1 is LGHNA and CDR2 is YNFKEQ. The CDR3 is 15 residues long. J lost 6 bases, V lost 4 bases, and 9 bases had no gene match. CDR3 sequence: CASSPHRGPAQPQHF. CDR3 sequence (DNA): TGTGCCAGCAGCCCTCACAGGGGCCCTGCTCAGCCCCAGCATTTT.

This clonotype was observed many times. CDR3 bases: TGTGCCAGCAGCGTATCACTAGCGGAGTCCAATGAGCAGTTCTTC. Amino acid sequence: CASSVSLAESNEQFF. The rearrangement uses TRBV9 and TRBJ2-1, with 8 nucleotides matching TRBD2. From germline, CDR1 is SGDLS and CDR2 YYNGEE. J was trimmed by 6 bases and V by 1 base; bases with no gene match: 6. The CDR3 totals 15 residues.

This clonotype was seen many times. A junction end diverges from the germline sequence, so it may reflect a read error. The chain employs TRBV4-2 and TRBJ2-3; the D is unclear. This CDR3 is 12 amino acids long. Per the germline V gene, CDR1 is LGHNA and CDR2 is YNFKEQ. CDR3 residues: CASSQSKDTQYF. The DNA for the CDR3 is TGTGCCAGCAGCCAAAGCAAAGATACGCAGTATTTT.

In this sample, this clonotype turned up many times. The chain's CDR3 is CASSSGPSSYNEQFF. CDR3 in DNA: TGTGCCAGCAGCTCGGGACCGAGCTCCTACAATGAGCAGTTCTTC. The chain is built from TRBV11-3 and TRBJ2-1; either TRBD1 or TRBD2 may supply D (5 bases each). Germline loops: CDR1 SGHNT, CDR2 YENEEA. Trimming took off 4 bases at V and 0 bases at J, with 10 bases between the two ends. The CDR3 has 15 amino acids.

This clonotype was detected many times. The rearrangement uses TRBV20-1 and TRBJ2-2, with D hard to call. The CDR3 extends over 11 amino acids. Trimming cost V 6 bases and J 3 bases, with 5 bases left between them. Germline CDR1 DFQATT, CDR2 SNEGSKA (reference sequence). CDR3 sequence: CSAEDTGELFF. The CDR3 DNA follows: TGCAGTGCCGAGGACACCGGGGAGCTGTTTTTT.

This rearrangement joins TRBV10-3 to TRBJ2-3; 8 bases line up with TRBD2. V was pared by 7 bases and J by 0 bases, with 6 bases of the junction left unmatched. This CDR3 is 15 amino acids long. Germline CDR1 reads ENHRY; CDR2 reads SYGVKD. CDR3 protein: CAIKYGGGSTDTQYF. The CDR3 DNA reads as TGTGCCATCAAGTACGGGGGGGGTAGCACAGATACGCAGTATTTT.

The V and J genes are TRBV20-1 and TRBJ2-3; TRBD2 matches at 8 bases. Losses at the gene ends were 6 bases for V and 3 bases for J; bases not matched to a gene: 8. This CDR3 region has 14 residues. The germline gives CDR1 DFQATT, CDR2 SNEGSKA (reference sequence). The CDR3 reads CSARGGGRTDTQYF. The CDR3, as DNA: TGCAGTGCCCGGGGGGGGGGCCGAACAGATACGCAGTATTTT.

The chain links TRBV20-1 to TRBJ2-1, with unresolved D. Germline CDR1 DFQATT, CDR2 SNEGSKA (reference sequence). This CDR3 has 14 amino acids. With 4 bases removed from V and 0 bases from J, the gap between germline ends came to 10 bases. The CDR3 nucleotides read TGCAGTGCTATGGCTGTTAACTCCTACAATGAGCAGTTCTTC. Protein product: CSAMAVNSYNEQFF.

About this clonotype itself: This may arise from a read error, as a much more abundant clone is one base away. This rearrangement joins TRBV25-1 to TRBJ2-2; weak D call: TRBD2 (5 bases). The CDR3 loop spans 15 amino acids. Trimming removed 9 bases at V and 5 bases at J, with 19 bases between. Germline V gene lookup returns CDR1 MGHDK and CDR2 SYGVNS. CDR3 region: CARSSLMRGTGELFF. The CDR3 DNA reads as TGTGCCAGGAGTTCCCTTATGCGAGGGACCGGGGAGCTGTTTTTT.